The T cell receptor (beta chain) under discussion was sequenced for a study of blood T cell repertoires in COVID-19. Whole-study context: Cohort 3 recovery required two negative PCRs, clearance, or symptom resolution.

Clones were read by immunoSEQ multiplex PCR, and TCRdb kept only the in-frame ones, dropping some. The profile shows approximately 360,000 clones, around 87% of them singletons. Unmatched junction bases numbered 9, after V lost 0 bases and J lost 15 bases. Per germline, CDR1 SGHAT and CDR2 FQNNGV. The CDR3 sequence is 15 residues long. Only one count was recorded for this clone. This TCR derives from a man aged 35-49 years in a cohort exposed to, infected with or recovered from COVID-19 (not recorded which). This chain connects TRBV11-2 to TRBJ2-1; 12 bases line up with TRBD2. Sequencing used PBMCs or T cells enriched from blood (not recorded which). The CDR3: CASSLEASGRAGMFF. DNA for the CDR3: TGTGCCAGCAGCTTAGAGGCTAGCGGGAGGGCGGGGATGTTCTTC.